Sequencing of this TCR beta chain was carried out in a study of blood T cell repertoires in COVID-19. Study summary: The study drew acute and convalescent COVID-19 samples from the United States, Italy and Spain. The analysed material was cDNA or gDNA that came from T cells, B-cell-depleted T cells, or PBMCs.

Seattle's enrolled individuals joined amid active infection and were then monitored longitudinally. V was clipped by 7 bases and J by 3 bases, with 15 bases between them. This CDR3 has 14 residues. Germline assignment: CDR1 MNHEY and CDR2 SVGAGI. Per the study methods: Researchers report that nucleated cell counts were estimated from reference gene primer amplification. Here immunoSEQ multiplex PCR was the method, and the copy in TCRdb shows in-frame clones only, minus some. The V and J calls and clone size were taken over from that table, and D and trimming were inferred from the DNA. Of 130,000 to 150,000 clones in the sample, 80% to 90% were seen once.

Sample: peripheral blood. This clonotype was sampled from an older woman with COVID-19, enrolled during active disease. V usage is TRBV6-5 and J usage is TRBJ1-1; possible D gene TRBD1, 5 bases. CDR3 coding DNA: TGTGCCAGCACCCGGGGGGGGATTCACACTGAAGCTTTCTTT. This sequence encodes CASTRGGIHTEAFF.